The following is a T cell receptor (beta chain) sequence with its context. Its antigen is undetermined. Likely a read error: the CDR3 ends without its conserved phenylalanine or tryptophan. V lost 0 bases and J lost 3; bases outside the gene matches: 10. Germline CDR1 reads SGHRS; CDR2 reads YFSETQ. The CDR3 loop spans 17 amino acids. These data belong to a study of cytomegalovirus exposure and HLA in healthy donors. Broader study findings: Per published accounts, TCR beta sequences correctly predicted the HLA-A and HLA-B alleles of most subjects. When the data were analyzed later, several of the most significant clusters appeared to be linked to common viral pathogens.

In the PCR, 60 Vbeta and 13 Jbeta primers were used. Here immunoSEQ multiplex PCR was the method, and the copy in TCRdb shows in-frame clones only, minus some. Among about 170,000 clones listed, around 80% were seen once. This clonotype was sampled from a woman in her 50s in good health and CMV-seropositive. This chain links TRBV5-1 with TRBJ2-7, with 9 bases aligning to TRBD2. Sequencing was performed on PBMCs. The CDR3 region has the DNA TGCGCCAGCAGCTTGGCCGGATCTAGCGGGACCTTCTACGAGCAGTACCTC. It translates to CASSLAGSSGTFYEQYL.